This TCR beta chain was captured in a study of blood T cells in healthy people across ages. A J-beta primer mix and a sample-barcoded 5' primer were used in a second PCR of roughly 6 to 11 cycles. MiXCR was run by TCRdb on the 5' RACE reads, yielding one entry per CDR3 protein. The sample shows about 1 million distinct CDR3 sequences, more than 35% of them seen only once. This CDR3 region has 15 residues. Between the trimmed V and J ends, which lost 4 bases and 4 bases, there was a span of 17 bases. In germline, CDR1 is SGHRS, CDR2 YFSETQ. This TCR was recovered from a woman aged 55-75 years in good health. The specimen was blood. J is TRBJ1-2 and V is TRBV5-1; D unclear. Here the CDR3 DNA reads TGCGCCAGCAGCCCCGCCGGGGTTCACAGCTATGGCTACACCTTC. Its protein is CASSPAGVHSYGYTF.